The 17 T cell receptor beta chains given below trace back to one sample, sequenced in a study of cytotoxic CD8 clonotypes in ibrutinib-treated CLL. Using immunoSEQ multiplex PCR, the repertoire was profiled, and TCRdb retains in-frame clones only, with some absent. The sample shows about 160,000 clones, over 65% of them seen only once. Sample: PBMCs, taken after 12 months of ibrutinib treatment. The receptors derive from a human donor with chronic lymphocytic leukemia.

The V call is TRBV6-5, the J call TRBJ1-3; TRBD1 aligns across 8 bases. CDR3 length: 16 amino acids. The ends lost 2 bases at V and 0 bases at J; junction bases unmatched: 3. The germline V gene has CDR1 MNHEY and CDR2 SVGAGI. CDR3 region: CASSYQGARSGNTIYF. The DNA for the CDR3 is TGTGCCAGCAGTTACCAGGGGGCTCGCTCTGGAAACACCATATATTTT.

In its sample, this clone was seen many times. The CDR3 is CAWSVGGQYSGNTIYF. In DNA form, the CDR3 reads TGTGCCTGGAGTGTAGGGGGGCAGTACTCTGGAAACACCATATATTTT. The chain uses TRBV30 and TRBJ1-3, with D possibly TRBD1 on 6 matching bases. This CDR3 spans 16 amino acids. Germline V gives CDR1 GTSNPN, CDR2 SVGIG (reference sequence). Trimming removed 0 bases from V and 0 bases from J, with 12 bases in between.

The chain links TRBV5-6 to TRBJ2-5; D unresolved. The V end was cut by 0 bases, the J end by 5 bases, with 17 bases between. CDR1 and CDR2 from the germline V gene are SGHDT and YYEEEE. The CDR3 loop spans 16 amino acids. The DNA of the CDR3 is TGTGCCAGCAGCTTGGAACCTCGTCCGGTTCGGGAGACCCAGTACTTC. It codes for CASSLEPRPVRETQYF.

The rearrangement links TRBV28 to TRBJ1-2, with TRBD1 as a possible D gene (6 bases). This CDR3 spans 12 amino acids. In germline, CDR1 is MDHEN, CDR2 SYDVKM. The V and J ends lost 7 bases and 6 bases respectively, with 12 bases between them. Here the CDR3 reads CASNLSGDGYTF. The DNA of the CDR3 is TGTGCCAGCAACCTGTCAGGGGATGGCTACACCTTC.

This chain joins TRBV21-1 and TRBJ1-6; TRBD1, the D gene given by the table, was not confirmed from the DNA. TRBV21-1 constitutes a pseudogene. There are 16 residues in the CDR3. CDR3 sequence (DNA): TGTGCCAGCAGCAAAAGGGGACAGGGGATGTTTTCACCCCTCCACTTT. This encodes CASSKRGQGMFSPLHF.

On this clone: Relative to the germline gene, one junction end is altered; a read error may explain this. The V gene is TRBV6-1, the J gene TRBJ2-7, with D possibly TRBD1 on 6 matching bases. CDR3 size: 13 residues. Germline CDR1 is MNHNS and CDR2 is SASEGT. This CDR3 reads CAISRTGIYEQYF. CDR3 nucleotide sequence: TGTGCCATCAGTAGAACAGGGATTTACGAGCAGTACTTC.

The genes are TRBV7-3 and TRBJ1-6; D remains ambiguous. V was shortened by 0 bases and J by 5 bases, with 32 bases between the two germline ends. The CDR3 contains 23 residues. Germline V gene data show CDR1 as SGHTA and CDR2 as FQGTGA. CDR3 sequence: CASSLTAPWKGLLNPSDNSPLHF. The CDR3, as DNA: TGTGCCAGCAGCTTAACCGCCCCCTGGAAAGGGCTACTTAACCCGTCCGATAATTCACCCCTCCACTTT.

The rearrangement links TRBV25-1 to TRBJ2-7; D may be TRBD1 or TRBD2 (7 bases each). V dropped 0 bases and J dropped 2 bases, with 17 bases sitting between them. This CDR3 comprises 17 residues. Germline loops: CDR1 MGHDK, CDR2 SYGVNS. This chain's CDR3 is CASSEYSWGGQPYEQYF. The CDR3, as DNA: TGTGCCAGCAGTGAATATAGCTGGGGGGGACAGCCCTACGAGCAGTACTTC.

The chain joins TRBV19 to TRBJ2-7; D uncertain. V was pared by 6 bases and J by 2 bases, with 8 bases between. The CDR3 has 12 residues. Germline CDR1 reads LNHDA; CDR2 reads SQIVND (reference sequence). CDR3 in DNA: TGTGCCAGTAGATCACAAACCTACGAGCAGTACTTC. This sequence encodes CASRSQTYEQYF.

The rearrangement joins TRBV6-6 to TRBJ2-5; D may correspond to TRBD1 or TRBD2 (5 bases each). V lost 5 bases and J lost 3, with 19 bases in between. Germline V gene sequence: CDR1 MNHNY, CDR2 SVGAGI (reference sequence). CDR3 size: 16 residues. The CDR3 DNA reads TGTGCCAGCAGTCCTCGGGACGGAGCCCTCAAAGAGACCCAGTACTTC. It codes for CASSPRDGALKETQYF.

The chain uses TRBV6-5 and TRBJ1-4; D unresolved. The ends were cut back, 0 bases at V and 5 bases at J, with 10 bases in the middle. The germline gives CDR1 MNHEY, CDR2 SVGAGI. CDR3 length equals 15 residues. The CDR3 DNA reads as TGTGCCAGCAGTTACTCAGAACAGCCCAATGAAAAACTGTTTTTT. It is translated as CASSYSEQPNEKLFF.

The V and J genes are TRBV19 and TRBJ1-5; tentatively, D is TRBD1 (5 bases). The CDR3 contains 18 residues. Germline values: CDR1 LNHDA, CDR2 SQIVND (reference sequence). V shed 0 bases and J shed 6 bases, with 21 bases lying between them. The CDR3 here is CASSIEGGRGALIQPQHF. The CDR3 nucleotides are TGTGCCAGTAGTATAGAAGGTGGGAGAGGGGCTCTTATTCAGCCCCAGCATTTT.

This chain connects TRBV28 to TRBJ2-1; a weak D match, TRBD1 (5 bases). The CDR3 loop spans 14 amino acids. The V gene lost 6 bases and the J gene lost 2 bases, with 11 bases spanning the gap. Germline lookup yields CDR1 MDHEN and CDR2 SYDVKM. CDR3 nucleotides: TGTGCCAGCAGGACAGTCGTTCCCTACAATGAGCAGTTCTTC. This gives the protein CASRTVVPYNEQFF.

This chain uses TRBV28 with TRBJ2-1; TRBD2 matches at 10 bases. Germline V gene sequence: CDR1 MDHEN, CDR2 SYDVKM. J lost 8 bases, V lost 2 bases, and 15 bases had no gene match. The CDR3 has 18 amino acids. The CDR3 nucleotides are TGTGCCAGCAGTTTACACACGTACCCTAGCGGGAGTTCCGATGAGCAGTTCTTC. It encodes CASSLHTYPSGSSDEQFF. Using reference TRBV28 and TRBJ2-1 for the parts outside the CDR3, the full variable domain is DVKVTQSSRYLVKRTGEKVFLECVQDMDHENMFWYRQDPGLGLRLIYFSYDVKMKEKGDIPEGYSVSREKKERFSLILESASTNQTSMYLCASSLHTYPSGSSDEQFFGPGTRLTVL.

The chain is built from TRBV18 and TRBJ1-5; no reliable D call. This CDR3 has 14 residues. Germline CDR1 reads KGHSH; CDR2 reads LQKENI. V shed 3 bases and J shed 6 bases, with 12 bases lying between them. The CDR3 DNA sequence: TGTGCCAGCTCACCGGGGTCAGACGTTCAGCCCCAGCATTTT. Its protein product is CASSPGSDVQPQHF.

The V call is TRBV28, the J call TRBJ2-1, with D hard to call. This CDR3 has 16 amino acids. The V end was cut by 2 bases, the J end by 2 bases, with 13 bases between. Germline-derived CDR1 and CDR2 are MDHEN and SYDVKM. In DNA form, the CDR3 reads TGTGCCAGCAGTTTAAGACCACAGACCCCCTACAATGAGCAGTTCTTC. Protein product: CASSLRPQTPYNEQFF.

J is TRBJ2-1 and V is TRBV6-5; the match to TRBD2 covers 7 bases. Trimming cost V 7 bases and J 8 bases; bases outside gene matches: 11. The CDR3 has 14 amino acids. Germline V lookup: CDR1 MNHEY, CDR2 SVGAGI. The DNA of the CDR3 is TGTGCCAGCAAACTAGCGCGTAGAGGGGATGAGCAGTTCTTC. Protein sequence: CASKLARRGDEQFF.